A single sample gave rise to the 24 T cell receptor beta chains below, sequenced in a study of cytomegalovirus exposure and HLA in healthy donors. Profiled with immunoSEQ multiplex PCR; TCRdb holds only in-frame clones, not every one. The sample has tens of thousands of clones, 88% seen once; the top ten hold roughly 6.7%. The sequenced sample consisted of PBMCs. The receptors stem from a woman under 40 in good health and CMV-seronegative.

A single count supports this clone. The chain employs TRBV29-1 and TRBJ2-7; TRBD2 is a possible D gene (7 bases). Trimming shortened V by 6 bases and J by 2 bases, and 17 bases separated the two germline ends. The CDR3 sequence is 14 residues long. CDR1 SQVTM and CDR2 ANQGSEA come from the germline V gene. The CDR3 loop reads CSVLGGGPTYEQYF. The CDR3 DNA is TGCAGCGTGTTAGGGGGAGGGCCCACCTACGAGCAGTACTTC.

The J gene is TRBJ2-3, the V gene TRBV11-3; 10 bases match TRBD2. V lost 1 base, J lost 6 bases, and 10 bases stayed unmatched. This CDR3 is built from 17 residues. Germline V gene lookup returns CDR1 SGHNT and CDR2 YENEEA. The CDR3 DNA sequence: TGTGCCAGCAGCTTAGGGGCCTTAGCGGGAGGTGTGGATACGCAGTATTTT. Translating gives CASSLGALAGGVDTQYF. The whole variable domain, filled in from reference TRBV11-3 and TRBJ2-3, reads EAGVVQSPRYKIIEKKQPVAFWCNPISGHNTLYWYLQNLGQGPELLIRYENEEAVDDSQLPKDRFSAERLKGVDSTLKIQPAELGDSAVYLCASSLGALAGGVDTQYFGPGTRLTVL.

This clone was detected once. Here the CDR3 reads CASSTFTGRRYNEQFF. Written as DNA, the CDR3 is TGCGCCAGCAGCACCTTTACAGGGCGTCGATACAATGAGCAGTTCTTC. V and J are TRBV5-1 and TRBJ2-1, with a tentative D call TRBD1 (6 bases). The CDR3 consists of 16 residues. Trimming left V 4 bases short and J 4 bases short, with 18 bases between. Germline V gene sequence: CDR1 SGHRS, CDR2 YFSETQ.

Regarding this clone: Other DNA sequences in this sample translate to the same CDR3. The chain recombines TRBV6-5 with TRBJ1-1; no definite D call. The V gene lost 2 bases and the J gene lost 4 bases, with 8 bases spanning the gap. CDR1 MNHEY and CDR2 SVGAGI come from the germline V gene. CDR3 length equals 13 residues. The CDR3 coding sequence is TGTGCCAGCAGTTACCGCCGGGGCACTGAAGCTTTCTTT. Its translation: CASSYRRGTEAFF.

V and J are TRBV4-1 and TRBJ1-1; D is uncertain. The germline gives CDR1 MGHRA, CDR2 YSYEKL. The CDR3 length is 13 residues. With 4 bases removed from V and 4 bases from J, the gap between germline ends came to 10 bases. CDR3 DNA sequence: TGCGCCAGCAGCCTCGGTCATGCCACTGAAGCTTTCTTT. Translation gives CASSLGHATEAFF.

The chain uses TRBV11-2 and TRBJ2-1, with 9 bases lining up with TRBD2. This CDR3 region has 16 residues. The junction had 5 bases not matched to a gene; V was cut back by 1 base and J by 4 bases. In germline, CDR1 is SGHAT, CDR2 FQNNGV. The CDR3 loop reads CASSLVGGREYNEQFF. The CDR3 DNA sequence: TGTGCCAGCAGCTTAGTAGGCGGGAGGGAGTACAATGAGCAGTTCTTC.

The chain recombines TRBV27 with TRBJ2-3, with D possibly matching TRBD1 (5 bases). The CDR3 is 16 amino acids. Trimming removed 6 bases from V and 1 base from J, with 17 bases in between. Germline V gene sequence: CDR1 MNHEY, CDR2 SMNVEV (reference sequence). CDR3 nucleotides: TGTGCCAGCAGCATAGTGGGGCCGGCTGGCACAGATACGCAGTATTTT. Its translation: CASSIVGPAGTDTQYF.

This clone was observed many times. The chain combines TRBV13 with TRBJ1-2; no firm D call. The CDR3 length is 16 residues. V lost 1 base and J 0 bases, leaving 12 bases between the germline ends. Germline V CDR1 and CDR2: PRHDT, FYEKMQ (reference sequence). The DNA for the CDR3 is TGTGCCAGCAGCTTAGCGTACCGGAGCCCTAACTATGGCTACACCTTC. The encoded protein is CASSLAYRSPNYGYTF.

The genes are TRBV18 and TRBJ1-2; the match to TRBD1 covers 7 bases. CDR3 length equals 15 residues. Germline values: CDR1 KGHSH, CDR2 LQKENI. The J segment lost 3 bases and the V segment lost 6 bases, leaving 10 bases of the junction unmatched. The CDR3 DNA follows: TGTGCCAGCTCCCCCGGGGTAGGGGGCGACTATGGCTACACCTTC. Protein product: CASSPGVGGDYGYTF. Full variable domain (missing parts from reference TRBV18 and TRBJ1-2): NAGVMQNPRHLVRRRGQEARLRCSPMKGHSHVYWYRQLPEEGLKFMVYLQKENIIDESGMPKERFSAEFPKEGPSILRIQQVVRGDSAAYFCASSPGVGGDYGYTFGSGTRLTVV.

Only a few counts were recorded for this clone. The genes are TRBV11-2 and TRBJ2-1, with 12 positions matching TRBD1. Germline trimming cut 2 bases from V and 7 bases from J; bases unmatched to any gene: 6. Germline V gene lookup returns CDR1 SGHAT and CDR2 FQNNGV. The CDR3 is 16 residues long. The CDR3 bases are TGTGCCAGCAGCTTATCCGGGACAGGGGGCAGTAATGAGCAGTTCTTC. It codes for CASSLSGTGGSNEQFF. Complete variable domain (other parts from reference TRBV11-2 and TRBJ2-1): EAGVAQSPRYKIIEKRQSVAFWCNPISGHATLYWYQQILGQGPKLLIQFQNNGVVDDSQLPKDRFSAERLKGVDSTLKIQPAKLEDSAVYLCASSLSGTGGSNEQFFGPGTRLTVL.

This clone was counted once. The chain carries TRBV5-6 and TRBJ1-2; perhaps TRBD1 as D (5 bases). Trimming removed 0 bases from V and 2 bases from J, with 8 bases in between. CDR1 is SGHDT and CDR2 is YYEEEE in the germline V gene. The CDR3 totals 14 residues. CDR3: CASSLAGVNYGYTF. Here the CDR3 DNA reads TGTGCCAGCAGCTTGGCGGGGGTGAACTATGGCTACACCTTC. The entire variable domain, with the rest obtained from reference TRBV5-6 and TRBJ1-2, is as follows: DAGVTQSPTHLIKTRGQQVTLRCSPKSGHDTVSWYQQALGQGPQFIFQYYEEEERQRGNFPDRFSGHQFPNYSSELNVNALLLGDSALYLCASSLAGVNYGYTFGSGTRLTVV.

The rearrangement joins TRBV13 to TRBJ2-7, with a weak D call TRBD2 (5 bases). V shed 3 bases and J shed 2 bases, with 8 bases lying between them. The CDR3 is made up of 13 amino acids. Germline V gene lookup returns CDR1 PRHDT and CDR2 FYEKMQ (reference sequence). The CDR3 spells CASSLRAAYEQYF. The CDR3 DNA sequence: TGTGCCAGCAGCTTGCGGGCCGCCTACGAGCAGTACTTC. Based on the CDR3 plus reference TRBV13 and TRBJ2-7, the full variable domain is AAGVIQSPRHLIKEKRETATLKCYPIPRHDTVYWYQQGPGQDPQFLISFYEKMQSDKGSIPDRFSAQQFSDYHSELNMSSLELGDSALYFCASSLRAAYEQYFGPGTRLTVT.

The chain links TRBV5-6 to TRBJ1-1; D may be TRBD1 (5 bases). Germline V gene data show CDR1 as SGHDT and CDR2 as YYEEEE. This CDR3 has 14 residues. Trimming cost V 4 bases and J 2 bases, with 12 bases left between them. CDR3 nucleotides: TGTGCCAGCAGCACACACAGGTTCAACACTGAAGCTTTCTTT. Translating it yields CASSTHRFNTEAFF. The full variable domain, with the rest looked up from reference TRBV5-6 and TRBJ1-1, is DAGVTQSPTHLIKTRGQQVTLRCSPKSGHDTVSWYQQALGQGPQFIFQYYEEEERQRGNFPDRFSGHQFPNYSSELNVNALLLGDSALYLCASSTHRFNTEAFFGQGTRLTVV.

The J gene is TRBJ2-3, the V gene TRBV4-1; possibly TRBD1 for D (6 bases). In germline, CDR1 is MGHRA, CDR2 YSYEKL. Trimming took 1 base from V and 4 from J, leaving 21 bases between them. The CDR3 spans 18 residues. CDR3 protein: CASSQVIPLQGRSDTQYF. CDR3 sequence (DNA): TGCGCCAGCAGCCAAGTGATTCCTCTACAGGGCAGGTCAGATACGCAGTATTTT.

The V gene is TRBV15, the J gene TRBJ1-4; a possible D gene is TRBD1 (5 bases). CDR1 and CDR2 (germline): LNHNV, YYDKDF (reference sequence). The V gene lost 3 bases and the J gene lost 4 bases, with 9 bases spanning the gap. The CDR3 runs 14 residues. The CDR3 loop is CATSRTAFNEKLFF. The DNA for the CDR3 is TGTGCCACCAGCAGGACAGCTTTTAATGAAAAACTGTTTTTT.

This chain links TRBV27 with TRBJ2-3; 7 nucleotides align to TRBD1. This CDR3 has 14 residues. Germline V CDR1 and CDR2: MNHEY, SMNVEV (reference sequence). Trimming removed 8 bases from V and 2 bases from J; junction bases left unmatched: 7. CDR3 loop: CASCKTGDTDTQYF. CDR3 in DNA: TGTGCCAGCTGCAAAACAGGGGACACAGATACGCAGTATTTT.

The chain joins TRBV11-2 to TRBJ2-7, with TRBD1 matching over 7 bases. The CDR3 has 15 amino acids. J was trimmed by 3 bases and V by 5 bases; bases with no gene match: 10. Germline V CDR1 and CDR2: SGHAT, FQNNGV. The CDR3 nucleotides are TGTGCCAGCAGCGCTTGGGACAGACCGAACTACGAGCAGTACTTC. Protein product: CASSAWDRPNYEQYF.

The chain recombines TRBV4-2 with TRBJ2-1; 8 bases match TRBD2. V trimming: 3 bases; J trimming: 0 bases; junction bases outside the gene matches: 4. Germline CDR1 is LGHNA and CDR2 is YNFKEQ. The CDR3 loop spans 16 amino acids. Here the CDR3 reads CASSQETSASYNEQFF. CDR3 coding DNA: TGTGCCAGCAGCCAGGAGACTAGCGCCTCCTACAATGAGCAGTTCTTC.

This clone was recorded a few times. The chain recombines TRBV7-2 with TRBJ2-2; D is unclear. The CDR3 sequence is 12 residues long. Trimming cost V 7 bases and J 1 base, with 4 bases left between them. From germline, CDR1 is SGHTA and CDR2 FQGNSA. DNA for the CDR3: TGTGCCAGCACCGTGAACACCGGGGAGCTGTTTTTT. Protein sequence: CASTVNTGELFF.

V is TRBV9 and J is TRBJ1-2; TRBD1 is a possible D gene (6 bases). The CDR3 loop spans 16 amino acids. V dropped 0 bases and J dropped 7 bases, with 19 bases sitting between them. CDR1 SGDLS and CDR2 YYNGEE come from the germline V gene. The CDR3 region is CASSVEDGGPLGGYTF. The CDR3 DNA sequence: TGTGCCAGCAGCGTAGAGGACGGGGGGCCCCTTGGTGGCTACACCTTC. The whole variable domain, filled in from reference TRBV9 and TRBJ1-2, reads DSGVTQTPKHLITATGQRVTLRCSPRSGDLSVYWYQQSLDQGLQFLIQYYNGEERAKGNILERFSAQQFPDLHSELNLSSLELGDSALYFCASSVEDGGPLGGYTFGSGTRLTVV.

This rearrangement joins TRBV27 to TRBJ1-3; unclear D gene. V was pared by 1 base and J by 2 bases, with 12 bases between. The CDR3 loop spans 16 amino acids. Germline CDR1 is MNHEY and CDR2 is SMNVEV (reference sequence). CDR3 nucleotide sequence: TGTGCCAGCAGTTTATACGGGGAGGGCCCTGGAAACACCATATATTTT. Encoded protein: CASSLYGEGPGNTIYF.

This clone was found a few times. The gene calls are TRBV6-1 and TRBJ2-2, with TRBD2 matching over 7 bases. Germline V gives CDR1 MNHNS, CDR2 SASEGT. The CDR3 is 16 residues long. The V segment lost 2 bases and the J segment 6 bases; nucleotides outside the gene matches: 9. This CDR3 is CASSEIRGGRAGELFF. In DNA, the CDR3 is TGTGCCAGCAGTGAAATACGGGGCGGGAGAGCCGGGGAGCTGTTTTTT.

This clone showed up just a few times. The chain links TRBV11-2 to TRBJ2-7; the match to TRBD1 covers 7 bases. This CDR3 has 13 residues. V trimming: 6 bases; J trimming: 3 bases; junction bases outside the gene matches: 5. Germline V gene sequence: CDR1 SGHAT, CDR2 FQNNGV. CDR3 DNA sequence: TGTGCCAGCAGGAGGGCAGGGGGCTACGAGCAGTACTTC. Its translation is CASRRAGGYEQYF.

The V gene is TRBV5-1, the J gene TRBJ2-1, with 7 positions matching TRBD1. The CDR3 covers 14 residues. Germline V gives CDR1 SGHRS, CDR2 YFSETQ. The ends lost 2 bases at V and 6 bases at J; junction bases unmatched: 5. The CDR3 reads CASSFRAGGNEQFF. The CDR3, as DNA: TGCGCCAGCAGCTTCAGGGCAGGGGGCAATGAGCAGTTCTTC. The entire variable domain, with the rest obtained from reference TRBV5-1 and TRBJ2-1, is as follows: KAGVTQTPRYLIKTRGQQVTLSCSPISGHRSVSWYQQTPGQGLQFLFEYFSETQRNKGNFPGRFSGRQFSNSRSEMNVSTLELGDSALYLCASSFRAGGNEQFFGPGTRLTVL.